This TCR beta chain appears in the sequencing data of a study of cytotoxic CD8 clonotypes in ibrutinib-treated CLL. Profiled with immunoSEQ multiplex PCR; TCRdb holds only in-frame clones, not every one. The table shows approximately 320,000 clones, with under 70% occurring only once. Concerning this clone itself: The target antigen is unknown.

PBMCs were cryopreserved, and approximately 1.8 micrograms of genomic DNA from them went into TCR beta libraries. Germline lookup yields CDR1 SGHRS and CDR2 YFSETQ. The V end was cut by 0 bases, the J end by 3 bases, with 4 bases between. CDR3 length: 13 amino acids. Regarding the study as a whole: At baseline, clonality was higher than in age-matched healthy donors and correlated with CD8+ counts. Before falling back toward baseline at progression, clonality had risen at the time of ibrutinib response.

This receptor was identified in a human donor with chronic lymphocytic leukemia. The sequences come from PBMCs, collected after 36 months of ibrutinib treatment. The rearrangement joins TRBV5-1 to TRBJ1-5; no firm D call. The CDR3 protein is CASSLEANQPQHF. CDR3 nucleotide sequence: TGCGCCAGCAGCTTGGAGGCCAATCAGCCCCAGCATTTT.